The sequence of this TCR beta chain was determined in a study of cytomegalovirus exposure and HLA in healthy donors. Findings of the study overall: In vitro confirmation showed three CMV-associated chains to be CMV antigen specific. Sequencing likely generated an artifact that appeared as a cluster of highly shared sequence variants.

Germline CDR1 MNHNS, CDR2 SASEGT. The CDR3 loop spans 13 amino acids. Trimming removed 3 bases from V and 10 bases from J, with 15 bases in between. On this clone: The antigen remains undetermined.

The PCR used 60 Vbeta and 13 Jbeta primers. Only in-frame clones appear in the TCRdb table, and some are missing; sequencing was by immunoSEQ multiplex PCR. The sample has around 130,000 clones, approximately 80% seen once. The source material was PBMCs. This rearrangement joins TRBV6-1 to TRBJ1-1; D remains unclear. The TCR was taken from a male donor in good health and CMV-seronegative. The CDR3 DNA reads TGTGCCAGCAGTGACGGAGACTCCCAGAGAGCTTTCTTT. Residues: CASSDGDSQRAFF.